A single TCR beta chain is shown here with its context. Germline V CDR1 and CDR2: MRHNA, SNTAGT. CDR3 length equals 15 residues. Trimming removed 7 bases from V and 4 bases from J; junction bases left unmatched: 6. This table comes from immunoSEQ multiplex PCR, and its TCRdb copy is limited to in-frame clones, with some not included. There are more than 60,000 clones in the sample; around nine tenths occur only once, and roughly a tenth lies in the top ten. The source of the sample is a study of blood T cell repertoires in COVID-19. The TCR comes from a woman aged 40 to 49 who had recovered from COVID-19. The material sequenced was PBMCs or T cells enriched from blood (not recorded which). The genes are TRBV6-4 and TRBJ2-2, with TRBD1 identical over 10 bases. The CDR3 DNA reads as TGTGCCAGCATGAGGACAGGGGGGTCCACCGGGGAGCTGTTTTTT. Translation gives CASMRTGGSTGELFF.